This entry is about one T cell receptor (beta chain). The target antigen is unknown. With the read ending 3 residues before the CDR3 end, the germline J gene is used to fill in that end. The entry originates in a study of T cells in women clearing cervical HPV infection. At the level of the study: Blood came at first lesion visit for cases, post-clearance for controls.

Overall study findings and caveats: CIN3+ cases had significantly higher TCR repertoire richness than controls, but evenness did not differ.

immunoSEQ multiplex PCR used an average of 1200 ng genomic DNA. Profiling relied on immunoSEQ multiplex PCR, and the TCRdb table lists in-frame clones only, not all of them. The specimen's table records approximately 20,000 clones. Per germline, CDR1 LGHDT and CDR2 YNNKEL (reference sequence). V lost 3 bases to trimming and J lost 5 bases; unmatched junction nucleotides: 2. The CDR3 has 13 residues. The receptor comes from a woman between 18 and 75 years old with a cervical HPV16 infection that either progressed to CIN3+ or cleared (not recorded which). Sequenced input: blood buffy coat. The chain carries TRBV3-1 (or the pseudogene TRBV3-2) and TRBJ1-2; 8 bases are shared with TRBD1. CDR3 residues: CASSQRTGYGYTF. CDR3 bases read: TGTGCCAGCAGCCAGAGGACAGGGTATGGC.